The 8 T cell receptor beta chains below were found in one sample sequenced in a study of blood T cell repertoires in COVID-19. The table came from immunoSEQ multiplex PCR; TCRdb's copy has only in-frame clones and leaves some out. The table records about 130,000 clones, less than 90% of them present only once. Sequenced sample: peripheral blood. These TCRs come from a man in his fifties or sixties with acute or convalescent COVID-19.

This rearrangement joins TRBV3-1 (or the pseudogene TRBV3-2) to TRBJ2-7; a weak D match, TRBD1 (5 bases). This CDR3 has 14 residues. CDR1 is LGHDT, CDR2 YNNKEL, per germline (reference sequence). The V end was cut by 4 bases, the J end by 2 bases, with 12 bases between. The CDR3: CASSPRQFPYEQYF. The CDR3 DNA follows: TGTGCCAGCAGCCCTAGACAGTTTCCCTACGAGCAGTACTTC.

The rearrangement joins TRBV20-1 to TRBJ2-1; a possible D gene is TRBD2 (6 bases). This CDR3 spans 11 amino acids. CDR1 and CDR2 (germline): DFQATT, SNEGSKA (reference sequence). V lost 3 bases and J 8 bases, leaving 8 bases between the germline ends. CDR3 coding DNA: TGCAGTGCTAGGCGGGACTATGAGCAGTTCTTC. Amino acids: CSARRDYEQFF.

This rearrangement joins TRBV15 to TRBJ1-3; D ambiguous. Trimming stripped 0 bases from V and 0 bases from J, with 6 bases between. This CDR3 comprises 15 residues. Germline lookup yields CDR1 LNHNV and CDR2 YYDKDF (reference sequence). The CDR3 DNA reads TGTGCCACCAGCAGAGACTTGAGCTCTGGAAACACCATATATTTT. Protein product: CATSRDLSSGNTIYF.

The chain couples TRBV12-5 to TRBJ2-2; possibly TRBD1 for D (6 bases). Per germline, CDR1 LGHNT and CDR2 FRNRAP. The V end was cut by 5 bases, the J end by 7 bases, with 8 bases between. CDR3 length equals 12 residues. CDR3: CASGQGIGELFF. The CDR3 DNA is TGTGCTAGTGGTCAGGGGATCGGGGAGCTGTTTTTT.

This clone occurred a few times. J is TRBJ2-7 and V is TRBV29-1, with 9 bases matching TRBD1. From germline, CDR1 is SQVTM and CDR2 ANQGSEA. The CDR3 totals 12 residues. V lost 7 bases, J lost 3 bases, and 4 bases stayed unmatched. The CDR3 sequence is CSAGQGIYEQYF. In DNA form, the CDR3 reads TGCAGCGCCGGACAGGGGATCTACGAGCAGTACTTC.

For this clone: This CDR3 is also generated by other DNA sequences in the sample. The rearrangement joins TRBV6-5 to TRBJ2-7; TRBD1 might be the D (6 bases). The germline gives CDR1 MNHEY, CDR2 SVGAGI. The length of the CDR3 is 13 residues. Trimming took off 6 bases at V and 1 base at J, with 10 bases between the two ends. This chain's CDR3 is CASRRQESYEQYF. CDR3 bases: TGTGCCAGCAGGCGACAGGAATCCTACGAGCAGTACTTC.

The chain uses TRBV18 and TRBJ1-1; tentatively, D is TRBD1 (6 bases). The CDR3 covers 15 residues. Deletions cut 6 bases from V and 0 bases from J, with 14 bases between. Germline values: CDR1 KGHSH, CDR2 LQKENI. This chain's CDR3 is CASSPVGQMNTEAFF. The DNA for the CDR3 is TGTGCCAGCTCTCCAGTCGGACAGATGAACACTGAAGCTTTCTTT.

In DNA form, the CDR3 reads TGTGCCAGCAGCTTCTTCTCCGGGACAGGGGGGGAAAAACTGTTTTTT. Its translation: CASSFFSGTGGEKLFF. The chain uses TRBV5-8 and TRBJ1-4; 11 nucleotides agree with TRBD1. V was clipped by 2 bases and J by 8 bases; unmatched bases: 8. This CDR3 is 16 amino acids long. Germline CDR1 is SGHTS and CDR2 is YDEGEE.